This TCR beta chain is drawn from a study of metastatic and nonmetastatic thyroid tumors. Per the germline V gene, CDR1 is DFQATT and CDR2 is SNEGSKA (reference sequence). This CDR3 contains 17 residues. The trim removed 0 bases at V and 4 bases at J, leaving 8 bases unmatched. Every patient underwent thyroid surgery untreated. At least ten counts were recorded for this clone. TCRdb re-called the PCR reads via MiXCR. The sample lists some 30,000 clones; more than 10% were seen once. Sequencing used blood. J is TRBJ2-2 and V is TRBV20-1, with 10 bases aligning to TRBD2. The origin of this receptor is a female donor with papillary thyroid cancer or a benign thyroid nodule (not recorded which). Some clones in this sample may be carry-over from other donors' samples. This CDR3 is CSARDRVSGRATGELFF. The CDR3, as DNA: TGCAGTGCTAGAGATCGAGTAAGCGGGAGGGCCACCGGGGAGCTGTTTTTT.